This TCR beta chain was captured by sequencing in a study of blood T cell repertoires in COVID-19. In the study overall: Collection of acute and convalescent COVID-19 samples took place in the United States, Italy and Spain.

Original processing methods: Cell counts per sample came from amplifying reference gene primers. Sequencing used immunoSEQ multiplex PCR; TCRdb keeps in-frame clones, though not all of them. V and J calls plus clone size are reproduced from that table; the DNA served to infer D and trimming. Of over 250,000 clones in the sample, 88% are singletons; the top ten hold approximately 4%. CDR1 is GTSNPN, CDR2 SVGIG, per germline (reference sequence). V was shortened by 3 bases and J by 7 bases, with 9 bases between the two germline ends. The CDR3 extends over 12 amino acids. The TCR originated in a man between 60 and 70 years old who had recovered from COVID-19. This chain joins TRBV30 and TRBJ1-4; D is unclear. Sequencing was carried out using peripheral blood. CDR3 loop: CAWRASGEKLFF. The DNA of the CDR3 is TGTGCCTGGAGGGCCAGTGGTGAAAAACTGTTTTTT. Full variable domain (rest looked up from reference TRBV30 and TRBJ1-4): SQTIHQWPATLVQPVGSPLSLECTVEGTSNPNLYWYRQAAGRGLQLLFYSVGIGQISSEVPQNLSASRPQDRQFILSSKKLLLSDSGFYLCAWRASGEKLFFGSGTQLSVL.